Listed here are 25 T cell receptor beta chains from one sample, sequenced in a study of blood T cells in healthy people across ages. The authors ran a second PCR of about 7 to 11 cycles using a sample-barcoded 5' primer and a J-beta primer mix. A single record per CDR3 protein comes from TCRdb applying MiXCR to the 5' RACE reads. The sample yields about 2 million distinct CDR3 sequences, approximately 50% seen once. The specimen was blood. These receptors were taken from a woman aged 40 to 50 in good health.

There are a few counts of this clonotype. V usage is TRBV10-3 and J usage is TRBJ1-2; 7 nucleotides line up with TRBD1. The V gene end was trimmed by 6 bases and the J gene end by 5 bases; junction bases not matched to a gene: 15. Germline loops: CDR1 ENHRY, CDR2 SYGVKD. CDR3 size: 16 residues. The CDR3 sequence is CAIRNWTGENFYGYTF. The CDR3 coding sequence is TGTGCCATCAGGAACTGGACAGGTGAAAATTTTTATGGCTACACCTTC.

This clonotype has more than one count but fewer than ten. The chain recombines TRBV28 with TRBJ2-4, with D possibly matching TRBD2 (6 bases). The J call may be faulty, since TRBJ2-7 better matches the DNA end. The germline V gene encodes CDR1 MDHEN and CDR2 SYDVKM. CDR3 length: 14 residues. The CDR3 loop is CASSLGGVDYEQYF. The CDR3 nucleotides read TGTGCCAGCAGTTTAGGCGGGGTGGACTACGAGCAGTACTTC.

The chain couples TRBV10-3 to TRBJ2-4; D tentatively reads TRBD1 or TRBD2 (6 bases each). The J call may be wrong; the DNA end is better matched by TRBJ2-5. The germline V gene encodes CDR1 ENHRY and CDR2 SYGVKD. The CDR3 totals 15 residues. This CDR3 reads CAISLDWGAGETQYF. The CDR3 coding sequence is TGTGCCATCAGCCTCGACTGGGGGGCTGGGGAGACCCAGTACTTC.

As for this clonotype: At one of its ends the junction is not consistent with the germline gene, which may arise from a read error. The CDR3 region is CASSRDTGGQRQHF. CDR3 in DNA: TGTGCCAGCAGTCGGGATACAGGGGGTCAGCGCCAGCATTTT. The chain links TRBV6-2 or TRBV6-3 to TRBJ1-5, with TRBD1 matching over 8 bases. Germline CDR1 MNHEY, CDR2 SVGEGT. The CDR3 runs to 14 residues.

This clonotype was counted a single time. The V and J genes are TRBV2 and TRBJ1-4; no reliable D call. CDR3 size: 14 residues. Germline V gives CDR1 SNHLY, CDR2 FYNNEI. Trimming cost V 4 bases and J 1 base, with 7 bases left between them. The CDR3 region has the DNA TGTGCCAGCAGTGCGGGTCGAACTAATGAAAAACTGTTTTTT. This gives the protein CASSAGRTNEKLFF.

This chain joins TRBV12-3 or TRBV12-4 and TRBJ2-4; 8 bases line up with TRBD2. This CDR3 comprises 15 residues. V trimming: 7 bases; J trimming: 1 base; junction bases outside the gene matches: 6. CDR3 sequence reads: CASTPGGGAKNIQYF. The CDR3 DNA follows: TGTGCCAGCACCCCGGGAGGGGGGGCCAAAAACATTCAGTACTTC.

The chain links TRBV20-1 to TRBJ2-1, with 8 nucleotides matching TRBD2. CDR3 length: 12 amino acids. Germline loops: CDR1 DFQATT, CDR2 SNEGSKA (reference sequence). V was pared by 3 bases and J by 13 bases, with 8 bases of the junction left unmatched. CDR3 amino acids: CSASREGETQFF. The CDR3 DNA reads TGCAGTGCTAGCCGGGAGGGGGAGACCCAGTTCTTC.

This clonotype was counted only a few times. The chain combines TRBV2 with TRBJ1-2; the match to TRBD1 covers 8 bases. The CDR3 has 13 residues. Trimming removed 8 bases from V and 8 bases from J; junction bases left unmatched: 10. The germline V gene has CDR1 SNHLY and CDR2 FYNNEI. Here the CDR3 reads CASELRTGRGYTF. CDR3 bases: TGTGCCAGCGAACTTCGGACAGGGAGAGGCTACACCTTC.

The chain recombines TRBV7-2 with TRBJ1-5; 8 nucleotides agree with TRBD1. This CDR3 has 16 amino acids. CDR1 is SGHTA and CDR2 is FQGNSA in the germline V gene. Germline trimming cut 1 base from V and 5 bases from J; bases unmatched to any gene: 7. In DNA form, the CDR3 reads TGTGCCAGCAGCTTAGAGGGCAGGGGGCCGTATCAGCCCCAGCATTTT. Translated, it gives CASSLEGRGPYQPQHF.

This clonotype appeared a few times. The V gene is TRBV5-1, the J gene TRBJ2-7, with TRBD2 as a possible D gene (5 bases). Matching the DNA end better, TRBJ2-5 makes the J call doubtful. The germline gives CDR1 SGHRS, CDR2 YFSETQ. This CDR3 has 14 amino acids. CDR3 loop: CASSCTAAEGTQYF. The CDR3 region has the DNA TGCGCCAGCAGCTGCACAGCGGCCGAAGGGACCCAGTACTTC.

The chain combines TRBV5-1 with TRBJ2-3, with D uncertain. The CDR3 totals 15 residues. Germline CDR1 reads SGHRS; CDR2 reads YFSETQ. Trimming left V 5 bases short and J 3 bases short, with 16 bases between. The CDR3 here is CASSPTTPRTDTQYF. The CDR3 nucleotides read TGCGCCAGCAGTCCCACCACCCCCAGGACAGATACGCAGTATTTT.

There are a few counts of this clonotype. The chain recombines TRBV3-1 with TRBJ1-2; D is ambiguous. Trimming pared 4 bases from V and 8 bases from J, leaving 14 bases between. CDR3 length: 13 residues. Germline V CDR1 and CDR2: LGHDT, YNNKEL (reference sequence). As DNA, the CDR3 is TGTGCCAGCAGCCCCAGCCTCCTCGAGGGCTACACCTTC. Translation: CASSPSLLEGYTF. Using reference TRBV3-1 and TRBJ1-2 for the parts outside the CDR3, the full variable domain is DTAVSQTPKYLVTQMGNDKSIKCEQNLGHDTMYWYKQDSKKFLKIMFSYNNKELIINETVPNRFSPKSPDKAHLNLHINSLELGDSAVYFCASSPSLLEGYTFGSGTRLTVV.

The chain combines TRBV7-2 with TRBJ2-5; the D gene is possibly TRBD2 (5 bases). The CDR3 loop spans 14 amino acids. Trimming stripped 5 bases from V and 5 bases from J, with 15 bases between. Germline CDR1 reads SGHTA; CDR2 reads FQGNSA. CDR3 in amino acids: CASSPRRGWETQYF. CDR3 nucleotides: TGTGCCAGCAGCCCCCGAAGAGGGTGGGAGACCCAGTACTTC. Complete variable domain (other parts from reference TRBV7-2 and TRBJ2-5): GAGVSQSPSNKVTEKGKDVELRCDPISGHTALYWYRQSLGQGLEFLIYFQGNSAPDKSGLPSDRFSAERTGGSVSTLTIQRTQQEDSAVYLCASSPRRGWETQYFGPGTRLLVL.

The V call is TRBV3-1, the J call TRBJ2-1; the D gene is possibly TRBD2 (7 bases). Germline values: CDR1 LGHDT, CDR2 YNNKEL (reference sequence). This CDR3 contains 15 residues. Trimming left V 1 base short and J 8 bases short, with 15 bases between. The CDR3 nucleotides read TGTGCCAGCAGCCAAGGAGGCGGGGGCCTCTATGAGCAGTTCTTC. Translation: CASSQGGGGLYEQFF.

This chain joins TRBV6-6 and TRBJ2-5; D is unclear. The CDR3 is 13 amino acids. Germline loops: CDR1 MNHNY, CDR2 SVGAGI (reference sequence). The germline V and J ends were trimmed by 6 bases and 5 bases, with 13 bases remaining between them. The CDR3 loop is CASRNQARETQYF. For the CDR3, the DNA is TGTGCCAGCAGAAATCAGGCAAGGGAGACCCAGTACTTC.

This clonotype was detected only once. A read error is possible here, since a much larger clone lies one base away. This chain connects TRBV7-7 to TRBJ2-7, with D possibly TRBD1 on 6 matching bases. CDR3 length: 13 amino acids. Germline loops: CDR1 SSHAT, CDR2 FNYEAQ (reference sequence). DNA of the CDR3: TGTGCTAGCAGCCCAGGGGCCCAAGAGGCCCAGTACTTC. It codes for CASSPGAQEAQYF.

This clonotype was observed once. The chain uses TRBV20-1 and TRBJ1-2; D possibly corresponds to TRBD1 (5 bases). CDR1 and CDR2 from the germline V gene are DFQATT and SNEGSKA (reference sequence). Trimming cost V 5 bases and J 5 bases, with 24 bases left between them. This CDR3 is built from 16 residues. The CDR3 here is CSAALTVSQGRYGYTF. The CDR3 DNA reads TGCAGTGCTGCCCTTACGGTATCGCAGGGCCGATATGGCTACACCTTC.

This chain connects TRBV7-2 to TRBJ2-5; 7 bases agree with TRBD1. V dropped 2 bases and J dropped 11; count of bases not matched to a gene: 17. Germline V lookup: CDR1 SGHTA, CDR2 FQGNSA. The CDR3 loop spans 16 amino acids. CDR3: CASSLTMADRWDEQYF. CDR3 DNA sequence: TGTGCCAGCAGCTTAACCATGGCGGACAGGTGGGATGAGCAGTACTTC.

The table lists this clonotype with a few counts. V gene TRBV7-9 combines with J gene TRBJ2-5; TRBD2 is a possible D gene (5 bases). Between the trimmed V and J ends, which lost 4 bases and 5 bases, there was a span of 14 bases. The length of the CDR3 is 14 residues. The germline V gene encodes CDR1 SEHNR and CDR2 FQNEAQ (reference sequence). The CDR3 spells CASSSRVGEETQYF. As DNA, the CDR3 is TGTGCCAGCAGCTCACGGGTTGGGGAGGAGACCCAGTACTTC.

This clonotype was seen a handful of times. The genes are TRBV28 and TRBJ2-7, with TRBD1 as a possible D gene (6 bases). This CDR3 has 12 amino acids. V was clipped by 6 bases and J by 12 bases, with 18 bases between them. Per the germline V gene, CDR1 is MDHEN and CDR2 is SYDVKM. The CDR3 coding sequence is TGTGCCAGCAGGGGGGCAGGGGTTTCGATGTACTTC. Translation: CASRGAGVSMYF.

Here the CDR3 DNA reads TGTGCCAGCAGCCAAGATCTTGTCCTAGCGGGGGGCCAGGAGCAGTTCTTC. Protein product: CASSQDLVLAGGQEQFF. The J gene is TRBJ2-1, the V gene TRBV4-2; 11 nucleotides agree with TRBD2. The germline gives CDR1 LGHNA, CDR2 YNFKEQ. This CDR3 region has 17 residues. V was pared by 0 bases and J by 10 bases, with 11 bases of the junction left unmatched.

The V gene is TRBV7-6, the J gene TRBJ2-7; no clear D gene. This CDR3 comprises 12 residues. The V end lost 4 bases, the J end lost 6 bases, and 10 bases lay between the germline ends. In germline, CDR1 is SGHVS, CDR2 FNYEAQ. The DNA of the CDR3 is TGTGCCAGCAGCTCCCTGACCGGCGAGCAGTACTTC. This encodes CASSSLTGEQYF.

J is TRBJ1-1 and V is TRBV10-3; 10 nucleotides match TRBD1. This CDR3 region has 15 residues. The germline V gene has CDR1 ENHRY and CDR2 SYGVKD. Trimming cost V 3 bases and J 6 bases; bases outside gene matches: 7. CDR3: CAISDWGQGSPEAFF. The CDR3 DNA reads as TGTGCCATCAGTGACTGGGGACAGGGGAGCCCTGAAGCTTTCTTT.

This chain joins TRBV27 and TRBJ2-6; no clear D gene. Germline loops: CDR1 MNHEY, CDR2 SMNVEV (reference sequence). The CDR3 runs 15 residues. V gave up 4 bases and J gave up 8 bases, with 15 bases separating them. This CDR3 is CASSSGKVITNVLTF. CDR3 nucleotides: TGTGCCAGCAGTTCGGGCAAGGTGATAACCAACGTCCTGACTTTC.

V gene TRBV5-5 combines with J gene TRBJ2-5, with D possibly TRBD1 on 6 matching bases. CDR3 length: 16 residues. In germline, CDR1 is SGHKS, CDR2 YYEKEE (reference sequence). V shed 0 bases and J shed 5 bases, with 17 bases lying between them. Here the CDR3 reads CASSLEARGLMETQYF. Here the CDR3 DNA reads TGTGCCAGCAGCTTGGAGGCCAGGGGTTTAATGGAGACCCAGTACTTC.